This entry lists 15 T cell receptor beta chains sequenced from one sample in a study of T cells after yellow fever vaccination. TCRdb re-derived calls from the 5' RACE reads in MiXCR, one entry per CDR3 protein. The sample carries just under 600,000 distinct CDR3 sequences, less than 15% recorded once. Specimen: PBMCs, collected on the day of the yellow fever booster vaccination. These receptors were obtained from a man younger than 45 who received the YFV17D yellow fever vaccine.

This clonotype was seen only a few times. This rearrangement joins TRBV20-1 to TRBJ2-5, with 8 bases lining up with TRBD2. J gave up 0 bases and V 2 bases, and 8 bases lay outside the gene matches. CDR1 is DFQATT, CDR2 SNEGSKA, per germline (reference sequence). The CDR3 is 16 amino acids. CDR3: CSARFTSGAYQETQYF. CDR3 sequence (DNA): TGCAGTGCTAGATTCACTAGCGGAGCGTACCAAGAGACCCAGTACTTC.

This clonotype was seen a handful of times. V and J are TRBV20-1 and TRBJ2-5, with TRBD2 matching 12 bases. The trim removed 4 bases at V and 4 bases at J, leaving 4 bases unmatched. The germline gives CDR1 DFQATT, CDR2 SNEGSKA (reference sequence). The CDR3 totals 14 residues. Here the CDR3 DNA reads TGCAGTGCTAACGGACTAGCGGGACCAGAGACCCAGTACTTC. Its protein is CSANGLAGPETQYF.

This sequence joins TRBV11-2 and TRBJ2-1; 8 bases are a match to TRBD1. The length of the CDR3 is 15 residues. Trimming removed 3 bases from V and 9 bases from J; junction bases left unmatched: 10. Germline lookup yields CDR1 SGHAT and CDR2 FQNNGV. This CDR3 reads CASSLEGQVSGEQFF. DNA of the CDR3: TGTGCCAGCAGCTTGGAGGGACAGGTGTCAGGTGAGCAGTTCTTC.

This clonotype was counted a few times. J is TRBJ2-7 and V is TRBV11-1, with D uncertain. This CDR3 contains 12 residues. Germline CDR1 is SGHAT and CDR2 is FQDESV (reference sequence). The V end was cut by 5 bases, the J end by 7 bases, with 12 bases between. The DNA of the CDR3 is TGTGCCAGCAGCGAGAGGTTCCTGGAGCAGTACTTC. Its translation: CASSERFLEQYF.

The J gene is TRBJ2-2, the V gene TRBV7-2, with D possibly TRBD2 on 5 matching bases. CDR1 and CDR2 (germline): SGHTA, FQGNSA. CDR3 size: 14 residues. The germline V and J ends were trimmed by 0 bases and 6 bases, with 8 bases remaining between them. The CDR3 is CASSLASGAGELFF. Written as DNA, the CDR3 is TGTGCCAGCAGCTTAGCGTCCGGGGCCGGGGAGCTGTTTTTT.

The rearrangement uses TRBV7-9 and TRBJ2-7; 7 nucleotides align to TRBD1. Trimming at V came to 5 bases and at J to 6 bases, leaving 13 bases not matched to a gene. This CDR3 region has 15 residues. The germline V gene encodes CDR1 SEHNR and CDR2 FQNEAQ (reference sequence). The CDR3 is CASSNNHGTAGEQYF. CDR3 in DNA: TGTGCCAGCAGCAACAACCACGGGACAGCTGGCGAGCAGTACTTC.

The chain combines TRBV24-1 with TRBJ2-3, with 12 bases that match TRBD2. Germline V gene data show CDR1 as KGHDR and CDR2 as SFDVKD. Unmatched junction bases numbered 14, after V lost 9 bases and J lost 5 bases. The CDR3 is 17 residues long. CDR3: CATSTSGSEKSGDTQYF. CDR3 bases: TGTGCCACCTCGACTAGCGGGAGTGAGAAGTCGGGAGATACGCAGTATTTT.

The chain is built from TRBV15 and TRBJ2-7; D gene unclear. This CDR3 is 14 amino acids long. CDR1 and CDR2 from the germline V gene are LNHNV and YYDKDF (reference sequence). Trimming took off 3 bases at V and 2 bases at J, with 11 bases between the two ends. CDR3 sequence (DNA): TGTGCCACCAGCAGCTGGGGTCAGACCTACGAGCAGTACTTC. Its protein product is CATSSWGQTYEQYF.

CDR3 region: CSAPRGGRALGTDTQYF. The CDR3 DNA reads TGCAGTGCCCCGAGGGGCGGGAGGGCCCTCGGCACAGATACGCAGTATTTT. V gene TRBV20-1 combines with J gene TRBJ2-3; 9 bases line up with TRBD2. J was trimmed by 1 base and V by 6 bases; bases with no gene match: 14. From germline, CDR1 is DFQATT and CDR2 SNEGSKA (reference sequence). The length of the CDR3 is 17 residues.

This chain links TRBV10-1 with TRBJ2-7; D might be TRBD2 (6 bases). The CDR3 contains 12 residues. Trimming cost V 6 bases and J 7 bases, with 13 bases left between them. The germline CDR1 and CDR2 sequences are WNHNN and SYGVQD (reference sequence). This chain's CDR3 is CASSSLAHEQYF. CDR3 bases: TGCGCCAGCAGCTCTCTAGCGCATGAGCAGTACTTC.

This clonotype was detected only a few times. The chain couples TRBV3-1 to TRBJ2-3; 7 bases match TRBD2. J was trimmed by 10 bases and V by 0 bases; bases with no gene match: 10. The CDR3 runs to 15 residues. The V gene's germline CDR1 is LGHDT and CDR2 YNNKEL (reference sequence). The CDR3 region has the DNA TGTGCCAGCAGCCAAGATGGAGCGGGGCCGACCGCGCAGTATTTT. Translation: CASSQDGAGPTAQYF.

In its sample, this clonotype was seen a few times. The gene calls are TRBV7-2 and TRBJ2-2, with D perhaps TRBD1 or TRBD2 (5 bases each). Germline CDR1 SGHTA, CDR2 FQGNSA. Trimming left V 6 bases short and J 4 bases short, with 21 bases between. The CDR3 totals 17 residues. In nucleotides, the CDR3 is TGTGCCAGCAGTCCGACGGGATCGAGGGGAGCCACCGGGGAGCTGTTTTTT. Translating it yields CASSPTGSRGATGELFF.

This clonotype appeared a few times. The J gene is TRBJ1-1, the V gene TRBV3-1; possibly TRBD1 for D (6 bases). Germline CDR1 reads LGHDT; CDR2 reads YNNKEL (reference sequence). Trimming took off 2 bases at V and 11 bases at J, with 15 bases between the two ends. This CDR3 has 13 amino acids. DNA for the CDR3: TGTGCCAGCAGCCAATCCCGAGGAGGGGGGGCTTTCTTT. This sequence encodes CASSQSRGGGAFF.

This clonotype was observed at least ten times. The chain couples TRBV5-1 to TRBJ2-2; 7 nucleotides agree with TRBD2. This CDR3 spans 16 amino acids. Per germline, CDR1 SGHRS and CDR2 YFSETQ. Unmatched junction bases numbered 2, after V lost 0 bases and J lost 0 bases. For the CDR3, the DNA is TGCGCCAGCAGCTTGGTTGCGGGAGCGAACACCGGGGAGCTGTTTTTT. Its protein is CASSLVAGANTGELFF.

In its sample, this clonotype was seen a few times. The chain is built from TRBV19 and TRBJ2-1, with TRBD1 matching over 8 bases. Trimming at V came to 5 bases and at J to 7 bases, leaving 4 bases not matched to a gene. CDR1 and CDR2 from the germline V gene are LNHDA and SQIVND (reference sequence). The CDR3 has 13 residues. CDR3 sequence reads: CASSQGARNEQFF. CDR3 DNA sequence: TGTGCCAGTAGTCAGGGGGCGAGGAATGAGCAGTTCTTC. The entire variable domain, with the rest obtained from reference TRBV19 and TRBJ2-1, is as follows: DGGITQSPKYLFRKEGQNVTLSCEQNLNHDAMYWYRQDPGQGLRLIYYSQIVNDFQKGDIAEGYSVSREKKESFPLTVTSAQKNPTAFYLCASSQGARNEQFFGPGTRLTVL.